Listed here are 4 T cell receptor beta chains from one sample, sequenced in a study of blood T cells in healthy people across ages. The use of a sample-barcoded 5' primer and a J-beta primer mix characterized a second PCR of about 6 to 11 cycles. TCRdb re-analysed the 5' RACE reads in MiXCR, keeping a single row per CDR3 protein. This table has about 1,500,000 distinct CDR3 sequences, around 42% appearing once. Material: blood. These receptors were taken from a woman aged 18-35 years in good health.

The chain recombines TRBV12-3 or TRBV12-4 with TRBJ2-3, with D unresolved. V lost 4 bases, J lost 5 bases, and 19 bases lay in between. The CDR3 has 16 residues. For the CDR3, the DNA is TGTGCCAGCAGTTCCTGGGGTGAGGTCGCCAGAGATACGCAGTATTTT. It codes for CASSSWGEVARDTQYF.

This clonotype showed up just a few times. The CDR3 DNA reads TGCAGTGCTAGGTCGCCCCTGGGGAACACGACGTCGACCACAGATACGCAGTATTTT. Residues: CSARSPLGNTTSTTDTQYF. The chain carries TRBV20-1 and TRBJ2-3; unclear D gene. The CDR3 totals 19 residues. The V gene's germline CDR1 is DFQATT and CDR2 SNEGSKA (reference sequence). The V gene lost 3 bases and the J gene lost 2 bases, with 27 bases spanning the gap.

This clonotype has a handful of counts. V and J are TRBV12-3 or TRBV12-4 and TRBJ2-5; 12 bases are shared with TRBD1. The J call is uncertain, as TRBJ2-7 better fits the DNA end. The CDR3 is made up of 14 amino acids. CDR3 bases: TGTGCCAGCAGGGGACAGGGGGCAAGCTACGAGCAGTACTTC. This translates into CASRGQGASYEQYF.

This chain links TRBV28 with TRBJ2-2, with 9 nucleotides matching TRBD2. The CDR3 runs 19 residues. Germline CDR1 reads MDHEN; CDR2 reads SYDVKM. The trim removed 5 bases at V and 4 bases at J, leaving 17 bases unmatched. The CDR3 region is CASSPMLVSSGSFTGELFF. CDR3 nucleotides: TGTGCCAGCAGTCCAATGCTGGTTAGTAGCGGGAGTTTCACCGGGGAGCTGTTTTTT.